Here is one T cell receptor (beta chain) with its context. No antigen is known for it. It is unclear where the CDR3 begins or ends on the DNA, so no DNA is shown, and the CDR3 is as TCRdb lists it. Time point defined: technical triplicate 3. Libraries from sorted cells each used about 1 million CD4+ or CD8+ T cells. This entry comes from a study of neurological immune-mediated disorders. With 10-nucleotide random UMIs included, cDNA was synthesized by 5'RACE. TCRdb redid the calling of the 5' RACE reads with MiXCR, one entry per CDR3 protein. In the table there are 25,000 to 35,000 distinct CDR3 sequences, 15% to 20% of which are singletons. General study findings and limits: No CDR3 amino acid sequences recurred among expanded clones across subjects, suggesting private repertoires in all groups. HTLV-1-associated myelopathy had the most TCR clonal expansion, and multiple sclerosis had the least, less than healthy controls.

Germline V lookup: CDR1 SGHKS, CDR2 YYEKEE (reference sequence). The CDR3 contains 20 residues when both ends are counted. Source material: CD4+ T cells from blood. The chain carries TRBV5-5 and TRBJ1-5; TRBD1, the table's D call, lacks a check against the DNA. The clonotype was recovered from a female donor with HTLV-1-associated myelopathy (HAM/TSP). CDR3 amino acids: CASSFYICSVNVRGKQPQHF.